The entry that follows covers one T cell receptor beta chain sequence. A much larger clone differs by one base, so this may be a read error. The data stem from a study of molecular identifiers for immune sequencing clone quantification. TCRdb re-called the PCR reads with MiXCR, one entry per CDR3 protein. The data hold over 85,000 distinct CDR3 sequences, with roughly 23% observed a single time. V lost 3 bases to trimming and J lost 5 bases; unmatched junction nucleotides: 12. Looked up from germline, CDR1 is LNHDA and CDR2 is SQIVND (reference sequence). This CDR3 contains 17 residues. The sample taken for sequencing was naive CD8+ T cells from blood, with Jurkat cell RNA spiked in. The subset here: FACS-sorted CD8+CD4-CCR7+CD45RA+ naive T cells. The chain links TRBV19 to TRBJ1-5, with 8 bases aligning to TRBD1. This clonotype was obtained from a human donor in good health. Some libraries in this study had Jurkat cell RNA spiked in. DNA of the CDR3: TGTGCCAGTAGTATGAACGGACAGGGAGATTGGGATCAGCCCCAGCATTTT. The encoded protein is CASSMNGQGDWDQPQHF. Combining the CDR3 with reference TRBV19 and TRBJ1-5 gives the whole variable domain DGGITQSPKYLFRKEGQNVTLSCEQNLNHDAMYWYRQDPGQGLRLIYYSQIVNDFQKGDIAEGYSVSREKKESFPLTVTSAQKNPTAFYLCASSMNGQGDWDQPQHFGDGTRLSIL.